This TCR beta chain was sequenced during a study of cytomegalovirus exposure and HLA in healthy donors. Study at large: Out of 150 million to 200 million T cells, an earlier analysis found 117 million unique TCR beta sequences in total.

The PCR was carried out with 60 Vbeta primers and 13 Jbeta primers. The table came from immunoSEQ multiplex PCR; TCRdb's copy has only in-frame clones and leaves some out. The table includes roughly 100,000 clones, over 70% detected once. The study, taken as a whole, reports: A later analysis linked a missense DCLRE1C variant to TCR beta V- and J-gene trimming. The authors later found most CMV-associated TCR beta chains appeared HLA-restricted. The productive fraction for most TCR beta V segments was about 87% or about 30% in an earlier analysis.

V was pared by 5 bases and J by 0 bases, with 10 bases of the junction left unmatched. Germline lookup yields CDR1 MDHEN and CDR2 SYDVKM. There are 16 residues in the CDR3. This clone occurred a few times. No antigen is known for it. The material sequenced was PBMCs. The V gene is TRBV28, the J gene TRBJ2-7; 7 bases match TRBD2. The source of this sequence is a man over 45 in good health and CMV-seropositive. DNA of the CDR3: TGTGCCAGCAGTCCAGCCAGCGGGATTGACTCCTACGAGCAGTACTTC. Its protein product is CASSPASGIDSYEQYF.